One sample yielded the 14 T cell receptor beta chains listed below, sequenced in a study of T-cell reconstitution after alpha-beta-depleted transplantation in children. As it was prepared, the TCRbeta library received unique molecular identifiers. TCRdb reanalysed the PCR reads using MiXCR and keeps one entry per CDR3 protein. The profile covers about 350,000 distinct CDR3 sequences, with roughly 13% appearing a single time and around 4.1% taken by the ten largest. The input for sequencing was PBMCs, taken from the stem cell graft. Receptors were obtained from a human donor who donated a stem cell graft to a child with Fanconi anemia.

The chain is built from TRBV20-1 and TRBJ1-1, with D uncertain. Between the trimmed V and J ends, which lost 0 bases and 5 bases, there was a span of 10 bases. This CDR3 has 13 amino acids. Germline lookup yields CDR1 DFQATT and CDR2 SNEGSKA (reference sequence). The CDR3 loop reads CSAREVGITEAFF. In DNA form, the CDR3 reads TGCAGTGCTAGAGAGGTCGGGATTACTGAAGCTTTCTTT.

This clonotype was recorded a few times. CDR3 loop: CASSSGLAGGLFRNEQFF. In DNA, the CDR3 is TGTGCCAGCAGCTCGGGACTAGCGGGGGGGCTCTTTCGTAATGAGCAGTTCTTC. The chain recombines TRBV7-8 with TRBJ2-1; 16 bases are shared with TRBD2. Per germline, CDR1 SGHVS and CDR2 FQNEAQ. The CDR3 length is 18 residues. After removal of 4 bases from V and 7 bases from J, the junction contained 10 bases not matched to a gene.

This sequence joins TRBV2 and TRBJ2-1; TRBD2 is a possible D gene (6 bases). This CDR3 has 15 residues. Trimming cost V 6 bases and J 7 bases, with 19 bases left between them. Germline lookup yields CDR1 SNHLY and CDR2 FYNNEI. As DNA, the CDR3 is TGTGCCAGCAGCGTGTATAGCGGTGGGGGGAATGAGCAGTTCTTC. It specifies CASSVYSGGGNEQFF.

This clonotype was observed at least ten times. The genes are TRBV9 and TRBJ2-1; no clear D gene. This CDR3 spans 11 amino acids. Germline-derived CDR1 and CDR2 are SGDLS and YYNGEE. V dropped 3 bases and J dropped 5 bases, with 3 bases sitting between them. CDR3 nucleotide sequence: TGTGCCAGCAGCGGAAACAATGAGCAGTTCTTC. As protein: CASSGNNEQFF.

In regard to this clonotype: A much more abundant neighbour one base away suggests this may be a read error. This chain joins TRBV20-1 and TRBJ1-1, with a weak D call TRBD1 (5 bases). The CDR3 has 16 residues. CDR1 is DFQATT, CDR2 SNEGSKA, per germline (reference sequence). The CDR3 protein is CCARDLGVPLNTEAFF. In DNA form, the CDR3 reads TGCTGTGCTAGAGATCTGGGGGTCCCATTGAACACTGAAGCTTTCTTT.

This sequence joins TRBV7-2 and TRBJ2-5, with 7 positions matching TRBD1. This CDR3 has 14 amino acids. The V segment lost 4 bases and the J segment 3 bases; nucleotides outside the gene matches: 5. CDR1 and CDR2 (germline): SGHTA, FQGNSA. CDR3 DNA sequence: TGTGCCAGCAGCTACCAACAGGGGAAAGAGACCCAGTACTTC. Its protein is CASSYQQGKETQYF. Variable domain in full (rest from reference TRBV7-2 and TRBJ2-5): GAGVSQSPSNKVTEKGKDVELRCDPISGHTALYWYRQSLGQGLEFLIYFQGNSAPDKSGLPSDRFSAERTGGSVSTLTIQRTQQEDSAVYLCASSYQQGKETQYFGPGTRLLVL.

This chain joins TRBV6-5 and TRBJ1-3; D is unclear. Per the germline V gene, CDR1 is MNHEY and CDR2 is SVGAGI. This CDR3 contains 17 residues. Trimming pared 0 bases from V and 4 bases from J, leaving 16 bases between. Written as DNA, the CDR3 is TGTGCCAGCAGTTACTCTGGCCGAATCGGCTCCGGAAACACCATATATTTT. Encoded protein: CASSYSGRIGSGNTIYF.

This clonotype was counted at least ten times. At one of its ends the junction is not consistent with the germline gene, which may arise from a read error. The chain couples TRBV10-2 to TRBJ2-7; D is tentatively TRBD1 or TRBD2 (6 bases each). The germline V gene encodes CDR1 WSHSY and CDR2 SAAADI. The CDR3 spans 12 residues. In DNA, the CDR3 is TGTGCCAGCAGCGAGGGGGGCTACGAGCAGTACTTC. It translates to CASSEGGYEQYF.

This clonotype was seen at least ten times. The chain combines TRBV7-9 with TRBJ2-1; possibly TRBD1 for D (7 bases). CDR1 and CDR2 (germline): SEHNR, FQNEAQ (reference sequence). There are 14 residues in the CDR3. Trimming took off 5 bases at V and 11 bases at J, with 19 bases between the two ends. The CDR3 sequence is CASSPAGTASKQFF. In DNA form, the CDR3 reads TGTGCCAGCAGCCCCGCGGGGACAGCTTCGAAGCAGTTCTTC.

The sample holds a few counts of this clonotype. The chain uses TRBV19 and TRBJ1-3; D is ambiguous. The V and J ends lost 4 bases and 0 bases respectively, with 13 bases between them. Germline CDR1 is LNHDA and CDR2 is SQIVND (reference sequence). The CDR3 consists of 16 residues. CDR3 region: CASSTLRTDSGNTIYF. The CDR3 DNA is TGTGCCAGTAGTACGCTTCGGACGGACTCTGGAAACACCATATATTTT. The variable domain in full, with the rest retrieved from reference TRBV19 and TRBJ1-3, is DGGITQSPKYLFRKEGQNVTLSCEQNLNHDAMYWYRQDPGQGLRLIYYSQIVNDFQKGDIAEGYSVSREKKESFPLTVTSAQKNPTAFYLCASSTLRTDSGNTIYFGEGSWLTVV.

In DNA form, the CDR3 reads TGCGCCAGCAGAGAGAGCTATGCAACTAATGAAAAACTGTTTTTT. This encodes CASRESYATNEKLFF. V is TRBV5-1 and J is TRBJ1-4, with D unresolved. The CDR3 covers 15 residues. CDR1 and CDR2 from the germline V gene are SGHRS and YFSETQ. V was clipped by 5 bases and J by 0 bases, with 11 bases between them.

This clonotype was detected only a few times. The chain uses TRBV25-1 and TRBJ1-2; D remains unclear. This CDR3 region has 13 residues. Trimming left V 8 bases short and J 8 bases short, with 18 bases between. The V gene's germline CDR1 is MGHDK and CDR2 SYGVNS. CDR3 nucleotides: TGTGCCAGCGGGGATCAATGGGGAGAAGGCTACACCTTC. This translates into CASGDQWGEGYTF.

A few counts support this clonotype. The chain combines TRBV5-1 with TRBJ2-1, with TRBD1 as a possible D gene (6 bases). Germline V lookup: CDR1 SGHRS, CDR2 YFSETQ. The CDR3 has 14 amino acids. V was pared by 4 bases and J by 6 bases, with 14 bases between. The CDR3 sequence: CASSPGTRGNEQFF. As DNA, the CDR3 is TGCGCCAGCAGCCCAGGGACCAGGGGCAATGAGCAGTTCTTC.

This chain joins TRBV20-1 and TRBJ2-1; D gene unclear. Trimming took 3 bases from V and 0 from J, leaving 12 bases between them. The CDR3 consists of 15 residues. Germline V gives CDR1 DFQATT, CDR2 SNEGSKA (reference sequence). CDR3 nucleotide sequence: TGCAGTGCTAGCGCCGGCGTGGCCTCCTACAATGAGCAGTTCTTC. Residues: CSASAGVASYNEQFF.